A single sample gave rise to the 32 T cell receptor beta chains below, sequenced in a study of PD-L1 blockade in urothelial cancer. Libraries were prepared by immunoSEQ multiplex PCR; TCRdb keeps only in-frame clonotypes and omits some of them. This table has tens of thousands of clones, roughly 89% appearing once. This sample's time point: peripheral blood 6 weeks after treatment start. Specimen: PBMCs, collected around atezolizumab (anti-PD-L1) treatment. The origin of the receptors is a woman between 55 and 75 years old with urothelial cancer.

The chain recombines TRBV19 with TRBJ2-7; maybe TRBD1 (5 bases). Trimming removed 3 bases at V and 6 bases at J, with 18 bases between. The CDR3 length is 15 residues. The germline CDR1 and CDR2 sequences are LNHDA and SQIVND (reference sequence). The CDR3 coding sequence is TGTGCCAGTAGTATTGCCCATCGGCAGGGTCGCGAGCAGTACTTC. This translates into CASSIAHRQGREQYF.

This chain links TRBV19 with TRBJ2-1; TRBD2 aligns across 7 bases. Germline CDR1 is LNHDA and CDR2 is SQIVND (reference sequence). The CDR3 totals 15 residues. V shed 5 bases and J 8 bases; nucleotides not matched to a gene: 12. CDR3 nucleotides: TGTGCCAGTAGTTTTAGACTAGCACCTGGGGATGAGCAGTTCTTC. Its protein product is CASSFRLAPGDEQFF.

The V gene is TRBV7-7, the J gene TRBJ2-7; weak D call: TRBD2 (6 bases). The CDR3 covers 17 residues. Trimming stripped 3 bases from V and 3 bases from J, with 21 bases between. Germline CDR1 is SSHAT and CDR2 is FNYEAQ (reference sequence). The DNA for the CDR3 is TGTGCCAGCAGCTTCGGGGAGGACCCTCGTCTGGACTACGAGCAGTACTTC. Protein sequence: CASSFGEDPRLDYEQYF.

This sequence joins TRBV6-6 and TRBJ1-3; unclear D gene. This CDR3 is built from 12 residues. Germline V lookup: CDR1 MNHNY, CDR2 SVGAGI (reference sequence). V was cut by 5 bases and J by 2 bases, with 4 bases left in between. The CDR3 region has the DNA TGTGCCAGCAGTCTCGCTGGAAACACCATATATTTT. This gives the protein CASSLAGNTIYF.

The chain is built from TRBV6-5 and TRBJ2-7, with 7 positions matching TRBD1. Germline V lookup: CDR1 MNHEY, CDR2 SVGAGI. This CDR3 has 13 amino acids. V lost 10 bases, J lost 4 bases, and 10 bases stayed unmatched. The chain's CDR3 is CATTGELGYEQYF. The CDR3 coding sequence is TGTGCCACCACAGGGGAACTCGGTTACGAGCAGTACTTC.

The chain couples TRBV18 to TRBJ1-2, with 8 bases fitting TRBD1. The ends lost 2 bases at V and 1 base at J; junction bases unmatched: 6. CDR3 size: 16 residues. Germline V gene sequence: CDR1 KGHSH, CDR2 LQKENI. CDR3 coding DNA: TGTGCCAGCTCACCATTAATGACAGGGGATAACTATGGCTACACCTTC. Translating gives CASSPLMTGDNYGYTF.

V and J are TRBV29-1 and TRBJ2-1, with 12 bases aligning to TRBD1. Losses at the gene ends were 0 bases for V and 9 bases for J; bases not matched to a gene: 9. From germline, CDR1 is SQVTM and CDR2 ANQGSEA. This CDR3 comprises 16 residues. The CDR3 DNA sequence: TGCAGCGTTGAAGATCTAGCGGGACAGGGGGCGCTTGAGCAGTTCTTC. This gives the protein CSVEDLAGQGALEQFF.

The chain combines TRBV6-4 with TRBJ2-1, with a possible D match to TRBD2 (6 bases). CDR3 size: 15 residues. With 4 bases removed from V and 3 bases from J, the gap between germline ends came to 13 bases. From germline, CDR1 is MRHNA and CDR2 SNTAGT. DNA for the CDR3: TGTGCCAGCAGTGCCGACGGAGGGAACTACAATGAGCAGTTCTTC. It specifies CASSADGGNYNEQFF.

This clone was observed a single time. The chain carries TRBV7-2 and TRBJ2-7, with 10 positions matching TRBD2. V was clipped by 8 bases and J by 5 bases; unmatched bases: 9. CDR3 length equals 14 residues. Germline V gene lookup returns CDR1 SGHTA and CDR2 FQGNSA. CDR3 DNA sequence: TGTGCCAGCCGTGGGCTAGCGGGAGCCCACGAGCAGTACTTC. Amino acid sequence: CASRGLAGAHEQYF.

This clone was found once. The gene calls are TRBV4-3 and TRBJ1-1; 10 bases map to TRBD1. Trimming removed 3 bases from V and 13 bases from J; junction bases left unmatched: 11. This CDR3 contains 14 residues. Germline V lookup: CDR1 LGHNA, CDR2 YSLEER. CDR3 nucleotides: TGCGCCAGCAGCCAGCAGGGACAGGGGAATATTTTTTTCTTT. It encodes CASSQQGQGNIFFF.

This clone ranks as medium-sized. CDR3: CASIPPSGSGSDTQYF. The CDR3 DNA reads TGTGCCAGCATTCCGCCTAGCGGGAGTGGGTCAGATACGCAGTATTTT. This chain joins TRBV25-1 and TRBJ2-3; TRBD2 agrees at 10 bases. Germline V gene sequence: CDR1 MGHDK, CDR2 SYGVNS. J gave up 4 bases and V 7 bases, and 11 bases lay outside the gene matches. The length of the CDR3 is 16 residues.

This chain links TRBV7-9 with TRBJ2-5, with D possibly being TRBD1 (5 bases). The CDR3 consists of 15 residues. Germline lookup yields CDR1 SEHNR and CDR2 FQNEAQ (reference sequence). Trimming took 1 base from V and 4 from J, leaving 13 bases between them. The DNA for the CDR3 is TGTGCCAGCAGCTTAGACTACAGGAGATTAGAGACCCAGTACTTC. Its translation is CASSLDYRRLETQYF.

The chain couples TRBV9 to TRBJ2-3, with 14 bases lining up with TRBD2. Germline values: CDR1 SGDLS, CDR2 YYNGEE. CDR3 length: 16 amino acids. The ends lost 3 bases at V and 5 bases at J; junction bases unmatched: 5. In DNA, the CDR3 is TGTGCCAGCAGCGCCTCGACTAGCGGGAGGGGAGATACGCAGTATTTT. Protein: CASSASTSGRGDTQYF.

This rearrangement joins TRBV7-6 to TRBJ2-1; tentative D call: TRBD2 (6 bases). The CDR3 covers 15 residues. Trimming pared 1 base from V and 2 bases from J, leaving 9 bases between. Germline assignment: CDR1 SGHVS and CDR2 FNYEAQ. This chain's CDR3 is CASSLVGSPYNEQFF. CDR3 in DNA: TGTGCCAGCAGCTTAGTCGGGAGCCCCTACAATGAGCAGTTCTTC.

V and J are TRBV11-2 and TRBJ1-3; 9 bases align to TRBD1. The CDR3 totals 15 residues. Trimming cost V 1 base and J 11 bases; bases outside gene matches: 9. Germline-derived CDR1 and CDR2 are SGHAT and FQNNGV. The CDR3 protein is CASSLVGQGRGAIYF. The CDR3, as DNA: TGTGCCAGCAGCTTAGTAGGACAGGGGCGAGGCGCCATATATTTT.

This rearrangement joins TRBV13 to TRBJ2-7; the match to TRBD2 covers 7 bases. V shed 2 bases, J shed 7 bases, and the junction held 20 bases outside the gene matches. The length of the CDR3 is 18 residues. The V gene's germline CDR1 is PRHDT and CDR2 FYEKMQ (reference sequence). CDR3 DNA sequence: TGTGCCAGCAGCTTACTAGTGGGCCTTGAGCGGGGAGTACGTGAGCAGTACTTC. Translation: CASSLLVGLERGVREQYF.

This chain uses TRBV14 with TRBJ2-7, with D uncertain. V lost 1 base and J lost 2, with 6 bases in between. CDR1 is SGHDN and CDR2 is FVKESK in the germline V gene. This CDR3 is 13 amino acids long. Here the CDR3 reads CASSQAVAYEQYF. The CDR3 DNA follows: TGTGCCAGCAGCCAAGCAGTGGCCTACGAGCAGTACTTC.

The CDR3 DNA follows: TGTGCCAGCAGTTTTACAGGGGCGAACACCGGGGAGCTGTTTTTT. Protein: CASSFTGANTGELFF. This chain connects TRBV6-4 to TRBJ2-2; 7 bases fit TRBD1. Germline V lookup: CDR1 MRHNA, CDR2 SNTAGT. The CDR3 extends over 15 amino acids. The junction had 3 bases not matched to a gene; V was cut back by 5 bases and J by 0 bases.

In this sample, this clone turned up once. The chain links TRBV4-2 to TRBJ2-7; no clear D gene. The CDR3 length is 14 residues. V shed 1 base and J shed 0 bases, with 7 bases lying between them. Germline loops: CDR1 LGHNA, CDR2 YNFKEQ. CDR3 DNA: TGTGCCAGCAGCCAAGTTAGTAGCTCCTACGAGCAGTACTTC. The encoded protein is CASSQVSSSYEQYF.

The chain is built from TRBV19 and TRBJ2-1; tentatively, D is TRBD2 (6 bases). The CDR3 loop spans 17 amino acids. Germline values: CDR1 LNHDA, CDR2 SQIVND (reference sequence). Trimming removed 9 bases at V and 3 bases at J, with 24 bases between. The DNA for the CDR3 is TGTGCCAGACGAACGAGATACAAGCGGGCCCACTACAATGAGCAGTTCTTC. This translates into CARRTRYKRAHYNEQFF.

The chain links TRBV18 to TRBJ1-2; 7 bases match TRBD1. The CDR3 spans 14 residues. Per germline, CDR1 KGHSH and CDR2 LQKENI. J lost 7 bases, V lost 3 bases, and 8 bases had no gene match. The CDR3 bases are TGTGCCAGCTCACCCCCGACAGGGCTGCGTGGCTACACCTTC. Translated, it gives CASSPPTGLRGYTF.

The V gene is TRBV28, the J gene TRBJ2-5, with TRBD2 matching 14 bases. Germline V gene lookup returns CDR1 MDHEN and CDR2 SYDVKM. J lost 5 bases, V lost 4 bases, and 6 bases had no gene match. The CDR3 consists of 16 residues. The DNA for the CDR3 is TGTGCCAGCAGTTATGGGACTAGCGGGAGCGGGGAGACCCAGTACTTC. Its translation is CASSYGTSGSGETQYF.

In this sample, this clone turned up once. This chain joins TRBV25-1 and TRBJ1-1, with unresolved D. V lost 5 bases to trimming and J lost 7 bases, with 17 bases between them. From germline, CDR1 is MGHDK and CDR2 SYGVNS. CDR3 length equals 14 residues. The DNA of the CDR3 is TGTGCCAGCAGTCCTCATGGGGTCGGGAGTGAAGCTTTCTTT. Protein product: CASSPHGVGSEAFF. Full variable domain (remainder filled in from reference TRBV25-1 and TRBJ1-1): EADIYQTPRYLVIGTGKKITLECSQTMGHDKMYWYQQDPGMELHLIHYSYGVNSTEKGDLSSESTVSRIRTEHFPLTLESARPSHTSQYLCASSPHGVGSEAFFGQGTRLTVV.

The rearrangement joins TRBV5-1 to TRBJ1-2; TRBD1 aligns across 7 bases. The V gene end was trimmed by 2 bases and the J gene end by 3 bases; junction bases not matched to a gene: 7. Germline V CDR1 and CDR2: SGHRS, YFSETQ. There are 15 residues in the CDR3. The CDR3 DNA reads TGCGCCAGCAGCTTTGGACAGGATTATGACTATGGCTACACCTTC. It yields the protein CASSFGQDYDYGYTF.

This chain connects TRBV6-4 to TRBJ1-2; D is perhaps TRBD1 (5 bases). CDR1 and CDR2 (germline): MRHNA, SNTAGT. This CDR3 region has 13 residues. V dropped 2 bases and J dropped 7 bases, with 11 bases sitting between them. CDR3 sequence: CASSDPGGSGYTF. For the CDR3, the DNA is TGTGCCAGCAGTGACCCGGGGGGTAGTGGCTACACCTTC.

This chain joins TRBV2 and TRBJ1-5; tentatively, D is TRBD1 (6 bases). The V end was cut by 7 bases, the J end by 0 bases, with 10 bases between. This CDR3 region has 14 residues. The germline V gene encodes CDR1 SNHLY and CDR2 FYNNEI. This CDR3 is CASNRVASNQPQHF. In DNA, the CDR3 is TGTGCCAGCAACAGGGTAGCTAGCAATCAGCCCCAGCATTTT.

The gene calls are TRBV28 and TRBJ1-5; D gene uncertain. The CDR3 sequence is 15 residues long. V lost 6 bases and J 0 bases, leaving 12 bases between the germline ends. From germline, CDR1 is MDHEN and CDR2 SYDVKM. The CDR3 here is CASRSYGDSNQPQHF. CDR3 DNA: TGTGCCAGCAGATCATACGGGGATAGCAATCAGCCCCAGCATTTT.

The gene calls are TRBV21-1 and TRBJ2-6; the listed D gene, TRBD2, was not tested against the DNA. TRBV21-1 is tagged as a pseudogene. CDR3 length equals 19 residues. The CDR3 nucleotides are TGTGCCAGCAGCATCCGACTAGCGGGAGGGGATTCTGGGGCCAACGTCCTGACTTTC. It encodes CASSIRLAGGDSGANVLTF.

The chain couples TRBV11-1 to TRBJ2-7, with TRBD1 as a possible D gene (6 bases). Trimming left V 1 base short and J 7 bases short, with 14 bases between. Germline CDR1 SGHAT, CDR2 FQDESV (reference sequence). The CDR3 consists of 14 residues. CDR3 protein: CASSLEGDMDEQYF. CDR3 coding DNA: TGTGCCAGCAGCTTAGAGGGGGACATGGATGAGCAGTACTTC.

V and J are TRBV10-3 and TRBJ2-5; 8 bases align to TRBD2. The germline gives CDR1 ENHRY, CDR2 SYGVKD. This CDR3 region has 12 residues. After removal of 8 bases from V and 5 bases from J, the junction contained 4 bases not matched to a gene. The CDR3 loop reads CAIAGGEETQYF. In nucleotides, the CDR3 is TGTGCCATCGCGGGGGGCGAGGAGACCCAGTACTTC.

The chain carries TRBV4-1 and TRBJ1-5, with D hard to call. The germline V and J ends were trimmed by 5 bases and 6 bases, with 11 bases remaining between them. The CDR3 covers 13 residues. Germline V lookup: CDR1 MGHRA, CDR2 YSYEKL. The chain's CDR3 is CASSFRLSQPQHF. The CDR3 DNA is TGCGCCAGCAGCTTTAGACTTAGTCAGCCCCAGCATTTT.

The CDR3 is CASSYSESGELFF. The CDR3 region has the DNA TGTGCCAGCAGTTATAGTGAGTCCGGGGAGCTGTTTTTT. The rearrangement links TRBV6-9 to TRBJ2-2; D is uncertain. The CDR3 length is 13 residues. In germline, CDR1 is MNHGY, CDR2 SVAAGI. The V end lost 2 bases, the J end lost 6 bases, and 7 bases lay between the germline ends.